Given below is one T cell receptor beta chain in context. Antigen specificity is unknown. The sample belongs to a study of regulatory T cells in long-lasting Graves disease. Broader study findings: Newly diagnosed disease favored TRBV20-1 and TRBJ2-1 over persistent disease. Small sample size may have lowered accuracy.

Through Arm-PCR of CDR3 regions and iRepertoire HTBI primers, TCR beta libraries were built. How the authors handled the data: Taken together, the samples had 62 TRBV and approximately 15 TRBJ segments identified. From the multiplex PCR reads, TCRdb called clonotypes with MiXCR, one entry per CDR3 protein. The V and J calls reflect TCRdb's pipeline rather than the authors' work. The data contain about half a million distinct CDR3 sequences, approximately 22% of them singletons. V lost 1 base and J 6 bases, leaving 13 bases between the germline ends. The V gene's germline CDR1 is KGHSH and CDR2 LQKENI. The CDR3 spans 14 residues. This sample's time point: persistent/refractory GD, antithyroid drugs over 5 years with positive TRAb. From RNA extracted from PBMCs, the TCR library was made.

The chain joins TRBV18 to TRBJ2-7; perhaps TRBD1 as D (5 bases). The sequence derives from a female donor with Graves disease. Sample: peripheral blood mononuclear cells (PBMCs), taken when the disease was refractory, from a patient treated with antithyroid drugs. The CDR3 reads CASSPRPGSTEQYF. The CDR3 DNA is TGTGCCAGCTCACCACGACCAGGGTCGACCGAGCAGTACTTC.